Included here is one T cell receptor (beta chain) sequence, with context. Using immunoSEQ multiplex PCR, the repertoire was profiled, and TCRdb retains in-frame clones only, with some absent. The repertoire consists of tens of thousands of clones, with about 80% occurring once and the leading ten covering more than 25%. The sample is drawn from a study of blood T cell repertoires in COVID-19. The CDR3 has 14 residues. In germline, CDR1 is LGHDT, CDR2 YNNKEL (reference sequence). V was trimmed by 2 bases and J by 6 bases, leaving 10 bases between them. V and J are TRBV3-1 (or the pseudogene TRBV3-2) and TRBJ2-2; D is unclear. This TCR was recovered from a human donor in a cohort sampled during active COVID-19. Input material: peripheral blood. CDR3 bases: TGTGCCAGCAGCCAATCGTGGAGCGCCGGGGAGCTGTTTTTT. The encoded protein is CASSQSWSAGELFF.